The 22 T cell receptor beta chains below come from one sample, sequenced in a study of cytomegalovirus exposure and HLA in healthy donors. PCR employed 60 Vbeta and 13 Jbeta primers. Sequencing was performed with immunoSEQ multiplex PCR; in TCRdb, only in-frame clones are kept and a portion is missing. Found here are around 110,000 clones, 79% of them singletons; the top ten hold around 4.5%. The sequencing input was PBMCs. The source is a man aged 30 to 39 in good health and CMV-seropositive.

As for this clone: The junction differs from germline at one of its ends, possibly a read error. This chain links TRBV7-9 with TRBJ1-2; D unclear. This CDR3 spans 12 amino acids. The germline gives CDR1 SEHNR, CDR2 FQNEAQ (reference sequence). The CDR3 here is CSSSVTEFGYTF. In nucleotides, the CDR3 is TGTTCCAGCAGCGTCACAGAGTTTGGCTACACCTTC.

This rearrangement joins TRBV14 to TRBJ1-6; D is unclear. The CDR3 consists of 16 residues. The germline CDR1 and CDR2 sequences are SGHDN and FVKESK. Trimming shortened V by 0 bases and J by 9 bases, and 15 bases separated the two germline ends. The CDR3 is CASSQETGFAGSPLHF. CDR3 bases: TGTGCCAGCAGCCAAGAAACTGGGTTTGCGGGTTCACCCCTCCACTTT.

This clone was seen a few times. This rearrangement joins TRBV28 to TRBJ1-5, with 11 bases that match TRBD1. There are 15 residues in the CDR3. V lost 8 bases and J lost 6; bases outside the gene matches: 9. CDR1 and CDR2 (germline): MDHEN, SYDVKM. The CDR3 DNA sequence: TGTGCCAGCGGGACCGGGACAGGGGGGAGTCAGCCCCAGCATTTT. As protein: CASGTGTGGSQPQHF.

This sequence joins TRBV4-3 and TRBJ1-2; 11 bases are a match to TRBD1. The germline V gene encodes CDR1 LGHNA and CDR2 YSLEER. Trimming removed 0 bases from V and 6 bases from J; junction bases left unmatched: 6. CDR3 length: 16 residues. DNA for the CDR3: TGCGCCAGCAGCCAAGAAAGGACAGGGGGCTTGAATGGCTACACCTTC. Its protein product is CASSQERTGGLNGYTF.

The chain joins TRBV30 to TRBJ1-2; TRBD1 might be the D (6 bases). The CDR3 is 13 residues long. Trimming shortened V by 5 bases and J by 8 bases, and 18 bases separated the two germline ends. Germline values: CDR1 GTSNPN, CDR2 SVGIG (reference sequence). CDR3 in DNA: TGTGCCTGGTCCCTAGGGGGTTTGGGGGGCTACACCTTC. It yields the protein CAWSLGGLGGYTF.

V gene TRBV7-9 combines with J gene TRBJ2-7; 10 nucleotides align to TRBD2. J lost 4 bases, V lost 5 bases, and 5 bases had no gene match. This CDR3 is 14 amino acids long. CDR1 and CDR2 (germline): SEHNR, FQNEAQ (reference sequence). CDR3 in DNA: TGTGCCAGCAGCCTAAAGCGGGAGGGTTACGAGCAGTACTTC. This codes for CASSLKREGYEQYF.

The chain uses TRBV7-6 and TRBJ1-1, with 8 bases matching TRBD1. V lost 3 bases and J lost 8; bases outside the gene matches: 5. The CDR3 has 13 residues. Germline CDR1 reads SGHVS; CDR2 reads FNYEAQ. CDR3 DNA sequence: TGTGCCAGCAGCTTCCAGCGGGACAGGGAAGCTTTCTTT. Encoded protein: CASSFQRDREAFF.

This chain connects TRBV9 to TRBJ2-3; D not certain. CDR1 SGDLS and CDR2 YYNGEE come from the germline V gene. The CDR3 has 12 residues. Trimming took off 1 base at V and 3 bases at J, with 3 bases between the two ends. CDR3 loop: CASSVYTDTQYF. The CDR3, as DNA: TGTGCCAGCAGCGTATATACAGATACGCAGTATTTT.

This clone was counted a few times. The chain joins TRBV10-3 to TRBJ2-2; a weak D match, TRBD1 (6 bases). The CDR3 covers 17 residues. Per germline, CDR1 ENHRY and CDR2 SYGVKD. V was cut by 1 base and J by 1 base, with 13 bases left in between. The CDR3 spells CAISEYGQRGNTGELFF. CDR3 in DNA: TGTGCCATCAGTGAGTACGGACAGCGAGGGAACACCGGGGAGCTGTTTTTT.

The rearrangement joins TRBV5-4 to TRBJ2-4; D perhaps matches TRBD1 (6 bases). The CDR3 spans 16 residues. CDR1 SGHNT and CDR2 YYREEE come from the germline V gene (reference sequence). V lost 2 bases to trimming and J lost 0 bases, with 12 bases between them. CDR3 nucleotides: TGTGCCAGCAGCTTCGGACAGAGACTAGCCAAAAACATTCAGTACTTC. This codes for CASSFGQRLAKNIQYF.

This sequence joins TRBV7-6 and TRBJ1-3, with 9 bases matching TRBD1. Trimming removed 4 bases from V and 4 bases from J; junction bases left unmatched: 14. The CDR3 is made up of 18 amino acids. The germline CDR1 and CDR2 sequences are SGHVS and FNYEAQ. The CDR3 region has the DNA TGTGCCAGCAGCTCTTGGACAGGGGAATATGACCTAGGAAACACCATATATTTT. Protein: CASSSWTGEYDLGNTIYF.

The chain employs TRBV5-4 and TRBJ1-2, with no clear D. The germline CDR1 and CDR2 sequences are SGHNT and YYREEE (reference sequence). The ends were cut back, 0 bases at V and 4 bases at J, with 7 bases in the middle. The CDR3 is 13 residues long. The CDR3: CASSLARIYGYTF. DNA for the CDR3: TGTGCCAGCAGCTTGGCGCGGATCTATGGCTACACCTTC.

V gene TRBV4-2 combines with J gene TRBJ2-7; 8 bases line up with TRBD2. The V gene end was trimmed by 1 base and the J gene end by 4 bases; junction bases not matched to a gene: 6. This CDR3 has 15 amino acids. CDR1 and CDR2 from the germline V gene are LGHNA and YNFKEQ. CDR3 in amino acids: CASSQGSGSGYEQYF. The CDR3 bases are TGTGCCAGCAGCCAAGGAAGCGGGAGCGGATACGAGCAGTACTTC.

J is TRBJ2-3 and V is TRBV5-4, with TRBD2 matching 8 bases. The J segment lost 5 bases and the V segment lost 2 bases, leaving 7 bases of the junction unmatched. Germline V gene sequence: CDR1 SGHNT, CDR2 YYREEE (reference sequence). The CDR3 length is 15 residues. CDR3 DNA: TGTGCCAGCAGCTTTATTTCGGGGGGGGGAGATACGCAGTATTTT. This sequence encodes CASSFISGGGDTQYF.

This clone was found once. The rearrangement joins TRBV6-4 to TRBJ1-2; no clear D. The germline gives CDR1 MRHNA, CDR2 SNTAGT. V was cut by 4 bases and J by 12 bases, with 18 bases left in between. The CDR3 covers 13 residues. This CDR3 is CASSAAASSRHTF. CDR3 nucleotides: TGTGCCAGCAGTGCCGCGGCCAGTTCCCGCCACACCTTC.

As for this clone: Other nucleotide sequences in the sample specify the same CDR3. This chain connects TRBV29-1 to TRBJ2-7; D gene ambiguous. There are 11 residues in the CDR3. CDR1 is SQVTM, CDR2 ANQGSEA, per germline. The V end lost 6 bases, the J end lost 0 bases, and 6 bases lay between the germline ends. The CDR3 protein is CSVQSSYEQYF. The CDR3 DNA is TGCAGCGTACAGAGCTCCTACGAGCAGTACTTC.

The chain links TRBV30 to TRBJ2-4; D is unclear. V lost 0 bases and J lost 12, with 15 bases in between. The CDR3 covers 13 residues. Germline assignment: CDR1 GTSNPN and CDR2 SVGIG (reference sequence). The CDR3 DNA is TGTGCCTGGAGTGTCCTACCCTCCTACCGTCAGTACTTC. Its translation is CAWSVLPSYRQYF.

The table lists this clone with a count of one. The CDR3 DNA sequence: TGTGCCAGCAGTGACAGGCAGGGGGATGGCTACACCTTC. Translated: CASSDRQGDGYTF. The chain combines TRBV2 with TRBJ1-2, with 7 nucleotides matching TRBD1. In germline, CDR1 is SNHLY, CDR2 FYNNEI. The CDR3 is made up of 13 amino acids. V gave up 3 bases and J gave up 6 bases; unmatched junction bases: 4.

Points on this clone: Sequence at one end of the junction differs from germline and may be a read error. This sequence joins TRBV11-3 and TRBJ1-2, with TRBD1 as a possible D gene (6 bases). The CDR3 length is 13 residues. CDR1 and CDR2 (germline): SGHNT, YENEEA. The DNA for the CDR3 is TGTGCCAGCAGACGCTACCTACAGGGACCTATCGCCTTC. Protein product: CASRRYLQGPIAF.

CDR3 in DNA: TGTGCCAGCAGTGACGCGGGAGGGTCCTACAATGAGCAGTTCTTC. As protein: CASSDAGGSYNEQFF. V gene TRBV2 combines with J gene TRBJ2-1; TRBD2 agrees at 9 bases. The CDR3 runs to 15 residues. Germline CDR1 is SNHLY and CDR2 is FYNNEI. With V trimmed by 3 bases and J by 1 base, 1 base remained unmatched.

The chain uses TRBV5-4 and TRBJ2-3; D unresolved. Per the germline V gene, CDR1 is SGHNT and CDR2 is YYREEE (reference sequence). The V and J ends lost 0 bases and 1 base respectively, with 3 bases between them. CDR3 length: 13 amino acids. Here the CDR3 reads CASSLVGTDTQYF. CDR3 bases: TGTGCCAGCAGCTTGGTCGGCACAGATACGCAGTATTTT.

The V and J genes are TRBV5-1 and TRBJ2-7; TRBD2 aligns across 7 bases. The germline gives CDR1 SGHRS, CDR2 YFSETQ. The CDR3 runs 16 residues. Trimming cost V 3 bases and J 4 bases; bases outside gene matches: 13. The CDR3 region is CASSYGLEGRVYEQYF. The CDR3, as DNA: TGCGCCAGCAGCTATGGACTGGAGGGGAGGGTGTACGAGCAGTACTTC.